Each of the 9 T cell receptor beta chains below was sequenced from the same sample in a study of T-cell reconstitution after alpha-beta-depleted transplantation in children. The TCRbeta library incorporated unique molecular identifiers. TCRdb fed the PCR reads into MiXCR, producing one record per CDR3 protein. The sample records 200,000 or so distinct CDR3 sequences, about 6% being singletons. Sequencing used PBMCs, obtained before TCRalphabeta/CD19-depleted stem cell transplant. All receptors come from a girl under three years old with combined immunodeficiency, due to receive a stem cell transplant.

This clonotype was picked up many times. This chain connects TRBV28 to TRBJ2-1; TRBD1 agrees at 9 bases. Germline values: CDR1 MDHEN, CDR2 SYDVKM. The CDR3 runs to 17 residues. The ends lost 2 bases at V and 6 bases at J; junction bases unmatched: 11. CDR3 residues: CASSLIELRDRVNEQFF. CDR3 in DNA: TGTGCCAGCAGTTTAATCGAACTTAGGGACAGGGTCAATGAGCAGTTCTTC.

The sample holds many counts of this clonotype. The chain combines TRBV5-1 with TRBJ1-5; weak D call: TRBD1 (5 bases). Germline V lookup: CDR1 SGHRS, CDR2 YFSETQ. This CDR3 is 15 amino acids long. V was pared by 1 base and J by 3 bases, with 11 bases between. The CDR3 DNA reads TGCGCCAGCAGCTTGTGGGGGAACCCCAATCAGCCCCAGCATTTT. Translated, it gives CASSLWGNPNQPQHF.

This clonotype was found many times. The CDR3 spells CSVEGDTYTDTQYF. The CDR3 region has the DNA TGCAGCGTTGAAGGGGACACCTACACAGATACGCAGTATTTT. This rearrangement joins TRBV29-1 to TRBJ2-3, with D perhaps matching TRBD1 (6 bases). The germline V gene encodes CDR1 SQVTM and CDR2 ANQGSEA. The V and J ends lost 1 base and 2 bases respectively, with 10 bases between them. CDR3 length equals 14 residues.

This clonotype has a count of ten or more. CDR3 bases: TGTGCCGGGACCTACAATGAGCAGTTCTTC. Its protein product is CAGTYNEQFF. This chain links TRBV21-1 with TRBJ2-1. TRBV21-1 is shown as a pseudogene. This CDR3 contains 10 residues.

The chain has TRBV4-1 and TRBJ2-3; D might be TRBD2 (7 bases). The CDR3 sequence is 14 residues long. Germline V gene data show CDR1 as MGHRA and CDR2 as YSYEKL. With 6 bases removed from V and 5 bases from J, the gap between germline ends came to 15 bases. This CDR3 is CASRLGGAEDTQYF. The DNA for the CDR3 is TGCGCCAGCAGGTTAGGGGGGGCAGAAGATACGCAGTATTTT.

This clonotype was counted between two and nine times. This chain joins TRBV29-1 and TRBJ2-7; tentative D call: TRBD2 (6 bases). Per the germline V gene, CDR1 is SQVTM and CDR2 is ANQGSEA. This CDR3 is 15 amino acids long. Trimming removed 4 bases from V and 2 bases from J, with 18 bases in between. CDR3 sequence: CSVGPTRESPYEQYF. For the CDR3, the DNA is TGCAGCGTTGGACCGACTAGAGAAAGCCCCTACGAGCAGTACTTC.

This clonotype was seen a single time. A much larger clonotype is one base distant, so this may be a read error. The V and J genes are TRBV5-4 and TRBJ2-1; D uncertain. Germline V lookup: CDR1 SGHNT, CDR2 YYREEE (reference sequence). Trimming left V 0 bases short and J 8 bases short, with 9 bases between. This CDR3 is 13 amino acids long. Written as DNA, the CDR3 is TGTGCCAGCAGCTTGGGGCTCTTGGATGAGCAGTTCTTC. Translated, it gives CASSLGLLDEQFF. Drawing the rest from reference TRBV5-4 and TRBJ2-1, the complete variable domain is ETGVTQSPTHLIKTRGQQVTLRCSSQSGHNTVSWYQQALGQGPQFIFQYYREEENGRGNFPPRFSGLQFPNYSSELNVNALELDDSALYLCASSLGLLDEQFFGPGTRLTVL.

The sample holds many counts of this clonotype. CDR3 sequence (DNA): TGTGCCAGCCTTTCGGATTTACAAGAGACCCAGTACTTC. Translated: CASLSDLQETQYF. J is TRBJ2-5 and V is TRBV12-3 or TRBV12-4; D uncertain. Trimming left V 8 bases short and J 2 bases short, with 12 bases between. CDR3 length: 13 residues.

This clonotype was counted at least ten times. The chain couples TRBV28 to TRBJ2-3, with 8 bases identical to TRBD2. Germline V gene sequence: CDR1 MDHEN, CDR2 SYDVKM. The CDR3 spans 16 residues. The V and J ends lost 7 bases and 3 bases, in that order; junction bases with no gene match: 12. This chain's CDR3 is CASNPVSGSWTDTQYF. CDR3 in DNA: TGTGCCAGCAATCCTGTCAGCGGGAGTTGGACAGATACGCAGTATTTT.